This TCR beta chain was retrieved from a study of cytomegalovirus exposure and HLA in healthy donors. Findings of the study overall: Several V segments, TRBV6-2 and TRBV6-3 among them, could not be told apart and were dropped.

Comment on this clone: Its antigen is unknown.

The CDR3 is 14 residues long. J gave up 4 bases and V 3 bases, and 1 base lay outside the gene matches. Germline assignment: CDR1 LNHNV and CDR2 YYDKDF (reference sequence). The primer mix had 60 Vbeta and 13 Jbeta primers. Measured with immunoSEQ multiplex PCR; TCRdb has only the in-frame clones, and not every one. Its listing shows 130,000 or so clones. The specimen was PBMCs. This receptor was obtained from a woman in her 40s in good health and CMV-seronegative. The rearrangement links TRBV15 to TRBJ1-5; 9 nucleotides line up with TRBD1. CDR3 DNA: TGTGCCACCAGCAGGGGGACAGGGAATCAGCCCCAGCATTTT. It encodes CATSRGTGNQPQHF.